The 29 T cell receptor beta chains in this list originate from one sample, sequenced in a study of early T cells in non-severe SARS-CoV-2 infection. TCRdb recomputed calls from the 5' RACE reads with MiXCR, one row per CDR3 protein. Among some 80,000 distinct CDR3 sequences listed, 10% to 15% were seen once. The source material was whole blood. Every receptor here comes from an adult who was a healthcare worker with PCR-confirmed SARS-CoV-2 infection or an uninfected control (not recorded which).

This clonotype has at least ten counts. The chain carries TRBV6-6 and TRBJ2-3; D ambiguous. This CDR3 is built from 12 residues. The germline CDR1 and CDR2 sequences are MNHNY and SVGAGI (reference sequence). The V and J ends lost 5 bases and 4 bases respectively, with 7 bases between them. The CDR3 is CASSPSPDTQYF. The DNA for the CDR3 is TGTGCCAGCAGTCCAAGCCCAGATACGCAGTATTTT.

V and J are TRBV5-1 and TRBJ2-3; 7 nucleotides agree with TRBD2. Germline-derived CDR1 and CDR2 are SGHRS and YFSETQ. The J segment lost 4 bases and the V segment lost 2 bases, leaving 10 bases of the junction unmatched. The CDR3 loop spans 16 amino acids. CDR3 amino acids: CASSFEGGSLPDTQYF. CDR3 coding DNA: TGCGCCAGCAGCTTCGAGGGAGGGAGCCTCCCAGATACGCAGTATTTT.

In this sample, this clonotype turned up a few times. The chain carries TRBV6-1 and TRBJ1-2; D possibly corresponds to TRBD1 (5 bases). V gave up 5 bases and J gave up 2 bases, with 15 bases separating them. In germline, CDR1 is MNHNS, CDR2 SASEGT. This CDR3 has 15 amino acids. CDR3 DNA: TGTGCCAGCAGTCCAGACCCGACAGCAAACTATGGCTACACCTTC. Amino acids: CASSPDPTANYGYTF.

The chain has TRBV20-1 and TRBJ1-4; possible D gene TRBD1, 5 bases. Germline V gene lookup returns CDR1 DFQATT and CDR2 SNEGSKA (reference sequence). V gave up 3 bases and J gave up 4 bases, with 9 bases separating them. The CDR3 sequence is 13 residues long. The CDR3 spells CSASRGINEKLFF. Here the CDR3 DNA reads TGCAGTGCTAGTCGGGGGATTAATGAAAAACTGTTTTTT.

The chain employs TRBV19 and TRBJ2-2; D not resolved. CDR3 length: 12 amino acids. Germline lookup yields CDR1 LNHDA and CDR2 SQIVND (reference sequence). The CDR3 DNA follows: TGTGCGGTCGGGCAGAACACCGGGGAGCTGTTTTTT. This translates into CAVGQNTGELFF.

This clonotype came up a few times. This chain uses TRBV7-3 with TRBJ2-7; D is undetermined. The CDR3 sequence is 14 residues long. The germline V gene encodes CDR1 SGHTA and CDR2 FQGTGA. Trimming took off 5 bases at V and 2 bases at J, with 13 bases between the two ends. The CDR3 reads CASSVRQDPYEQYF. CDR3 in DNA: TGTGCCAGCAGCGTACGTCAAGACCCCTACGAGCAGTACTTC.

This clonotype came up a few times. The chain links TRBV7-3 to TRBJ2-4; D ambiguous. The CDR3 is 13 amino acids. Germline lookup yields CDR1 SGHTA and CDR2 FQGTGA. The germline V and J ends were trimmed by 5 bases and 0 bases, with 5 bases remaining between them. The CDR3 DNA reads TGTGCCAGCAGCCTAATAGCCAAAAACATTCAGTACTTC. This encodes CASSLIAKNIQYF.

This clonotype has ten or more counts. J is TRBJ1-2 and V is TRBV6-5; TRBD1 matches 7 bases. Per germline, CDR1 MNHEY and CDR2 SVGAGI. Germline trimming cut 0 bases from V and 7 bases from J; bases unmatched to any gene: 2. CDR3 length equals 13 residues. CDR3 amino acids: CASSYSRTGGYTF. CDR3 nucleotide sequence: TGTGCCAGCAGTTACTCCCGGACAGGTGGCTACACCTTC.

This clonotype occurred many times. The DNA for the CDR3 is TGTGCCAGCAGCCTAAGGACTAGCGGTGACAATGAGCAGTTCTTC. It yields the protein CASSLRTSGDNEQFF. The chain recombines TRBV12-3 or TRBV12-4 with TRBJ2-1; 10 nucleotides agree with TRBD2. The CDR3 has 15 residues. With 6 bases clipped from V and 5 bases from J, the junction kept 7 bases outside the gene matches.

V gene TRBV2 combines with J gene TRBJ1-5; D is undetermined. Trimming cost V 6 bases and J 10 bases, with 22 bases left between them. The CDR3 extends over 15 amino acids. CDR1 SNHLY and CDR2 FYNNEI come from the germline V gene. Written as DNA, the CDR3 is TGTGCCAGCAGCACCCCGGAGAAAGACGGGGAACCCCAGCATTTT. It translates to CASSTPEKDGEPQHF. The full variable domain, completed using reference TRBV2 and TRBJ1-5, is EPEVTQTPSHQVTQMGQEVILRCVPISNHLYFYWYRQILGQKVEFLVSFYNNEISEKSEIFDDQFSVERPDGSNFTLKIRSTKLEDSAMYFCASSTPEKDGEPQHFGDGTRLSIL.

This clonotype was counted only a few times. CDR3 region: CASGTHRGRRTEAFF. CDR3 nucleotides: TGTGCCAGCGGGACGCACAGGGGGCGGAGAACTGAAGCTTTCTTT. The rearrangement joins TRBV12-3 or TRBV12-4 to TRBJ1-1; the match to TRBD1 covers 9 bases. V lost 8 bases to trimming and J lost 5 bases; unmatched junction nucleotides: 12. This CDR3 is 15 amino acids long.

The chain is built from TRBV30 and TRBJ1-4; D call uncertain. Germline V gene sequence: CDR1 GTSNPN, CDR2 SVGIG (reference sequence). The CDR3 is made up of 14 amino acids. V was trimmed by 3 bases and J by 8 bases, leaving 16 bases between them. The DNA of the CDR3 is TGTGCCTGGAGCCGGACTGAGGAGGTGGAAAAACTGTTTTTT. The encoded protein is CAWSRTEEVEKLFF.

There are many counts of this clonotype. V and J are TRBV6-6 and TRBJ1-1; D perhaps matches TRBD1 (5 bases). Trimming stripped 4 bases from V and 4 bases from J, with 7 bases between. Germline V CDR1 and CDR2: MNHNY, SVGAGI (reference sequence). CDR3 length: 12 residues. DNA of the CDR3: TGTGCCAGCAGTTCAGGGAGCACTGAAGCTTTCTTT. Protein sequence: CASSSGSTEAFF.

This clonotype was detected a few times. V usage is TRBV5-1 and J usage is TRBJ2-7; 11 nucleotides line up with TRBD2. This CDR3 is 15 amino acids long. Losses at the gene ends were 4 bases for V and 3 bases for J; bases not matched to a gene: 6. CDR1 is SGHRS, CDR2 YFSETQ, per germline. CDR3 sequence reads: CASSLGGTSGYEQYF. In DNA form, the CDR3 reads TGCGCCAGCAGCCTGGGGGGGACTAGCGGCTACGAGCAGTACTTC.

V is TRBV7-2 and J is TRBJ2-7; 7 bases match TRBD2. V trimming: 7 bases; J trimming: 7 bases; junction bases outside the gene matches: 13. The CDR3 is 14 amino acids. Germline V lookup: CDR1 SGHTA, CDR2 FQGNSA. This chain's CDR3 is CASTRASGVGEQYF. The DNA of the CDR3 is TGTGCCAGCACTAGGGCCAGCGGGGTCGGGGAGCAGTACTTC.

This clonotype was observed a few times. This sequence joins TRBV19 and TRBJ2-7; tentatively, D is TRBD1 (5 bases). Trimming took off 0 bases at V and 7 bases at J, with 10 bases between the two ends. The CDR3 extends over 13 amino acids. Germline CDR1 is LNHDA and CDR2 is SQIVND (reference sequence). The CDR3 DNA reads TGTGCCAGTAGTATAGAGACAGATCTGGAGCAGTACTTC. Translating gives CASSIETDLEQYF.

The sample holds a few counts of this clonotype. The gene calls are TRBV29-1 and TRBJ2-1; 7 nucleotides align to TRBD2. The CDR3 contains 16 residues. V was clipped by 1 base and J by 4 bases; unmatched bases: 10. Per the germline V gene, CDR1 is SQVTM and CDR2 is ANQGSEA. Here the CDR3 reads CSVEGGLKLKYNEQFF. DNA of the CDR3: TGCAGCGTTGAAGGGGGACTAAAACTAAAATACAATGAGCAGTTCTTC.

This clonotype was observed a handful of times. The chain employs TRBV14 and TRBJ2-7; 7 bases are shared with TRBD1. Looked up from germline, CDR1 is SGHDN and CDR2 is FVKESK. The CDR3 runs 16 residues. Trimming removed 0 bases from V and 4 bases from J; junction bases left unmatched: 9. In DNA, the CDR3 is TGTGCCAGCAGCCAAGATTTTGGCGGCAGGGGGTACGAGCAGTACTTC. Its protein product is CASSQDFGGRGYEQYF.

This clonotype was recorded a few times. Written as DNA, the CDR3 is TGTGCCAGCAGCTTATTAGGTGGCTACACCTTC. It yields the protein CASSLLGGYTF. The chain employs TRBV7-9 and TRBJ1-2, with no clear D. Trimming took 2 bases from V and 7 from J, leaving 5 bases between them. CDR1 is SEHNR, CDR2 FQNEAQ, per germline (reference sequence). The CDR3 covers 11 residues.

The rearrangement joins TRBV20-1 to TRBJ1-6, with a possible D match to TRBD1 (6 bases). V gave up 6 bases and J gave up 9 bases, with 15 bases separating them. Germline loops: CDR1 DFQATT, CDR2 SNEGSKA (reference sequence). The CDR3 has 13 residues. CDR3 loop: CSAPQGYGSPLHF. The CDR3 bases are TGCAGTGCCCCACAGGGATACGGTTCACCCCTCCACTTT.

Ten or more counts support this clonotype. CDR3 coding DNA: TGTGCCACCAGTTTTACAGGGGCCGGGGAGCTGTTTTTT. Amino acids: CATSFTGAGELFF. The chain links TRBV24-1 to TRBJ2-2; 7 nucleotides match TRBD1. The CDR3 sequence is 13 residues long. After removal of 6 bases from V and 6 bases from J, the junction contained 3 bases not matched to a gene. Germline CDR1 is KGHDR and CDR2 is SFDVKD.

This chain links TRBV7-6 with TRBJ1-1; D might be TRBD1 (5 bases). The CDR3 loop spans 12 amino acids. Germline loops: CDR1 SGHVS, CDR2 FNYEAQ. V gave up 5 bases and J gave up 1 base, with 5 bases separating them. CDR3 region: CASSQGNTEAFF. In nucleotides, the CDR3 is TGTGCCAGCAGCCAGGGGAACACTGAAGCTTTCTTT.

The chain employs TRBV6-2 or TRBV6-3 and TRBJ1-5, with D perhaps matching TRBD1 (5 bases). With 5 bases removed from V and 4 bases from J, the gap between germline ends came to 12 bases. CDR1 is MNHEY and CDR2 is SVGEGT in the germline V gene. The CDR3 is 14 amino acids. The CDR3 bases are TGTGCCAGCAGTCACCCTGACAGTAATCAGCCCCAGCATTTT. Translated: CASSHPDSNQPQHF.

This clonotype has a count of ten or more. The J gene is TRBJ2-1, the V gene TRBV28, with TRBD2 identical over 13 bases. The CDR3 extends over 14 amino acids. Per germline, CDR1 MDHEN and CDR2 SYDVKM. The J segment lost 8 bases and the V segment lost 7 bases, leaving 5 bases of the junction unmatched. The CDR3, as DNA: TGTGCCAGCAACCGACTAGCGGGAGGCTATGAGCAGTTCTTC. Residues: CASNRLAGGYEQFF.

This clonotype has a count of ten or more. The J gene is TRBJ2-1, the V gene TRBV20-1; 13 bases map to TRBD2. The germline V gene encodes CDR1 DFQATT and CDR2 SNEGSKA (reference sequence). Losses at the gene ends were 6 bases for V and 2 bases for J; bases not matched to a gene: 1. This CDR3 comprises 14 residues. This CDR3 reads CSAGTSGAYNEQFF. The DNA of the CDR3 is TGCAGTGCCGGGACTAGCGGGGCCTACAATGAGCAGTTCTTC.

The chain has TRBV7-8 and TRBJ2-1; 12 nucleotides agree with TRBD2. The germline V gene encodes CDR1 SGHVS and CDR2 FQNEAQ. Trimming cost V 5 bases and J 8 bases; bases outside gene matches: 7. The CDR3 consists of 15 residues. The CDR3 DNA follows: TGTGCCAGCAGCCCTAGCGGGAGGGCCATCGATGAGCAGTTCTTC. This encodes CASSPSGRAIDEQFF.

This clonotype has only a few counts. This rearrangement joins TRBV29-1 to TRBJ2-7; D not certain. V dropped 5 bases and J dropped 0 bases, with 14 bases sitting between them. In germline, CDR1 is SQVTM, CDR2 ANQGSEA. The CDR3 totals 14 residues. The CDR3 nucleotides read TGCAGCGTTATGGGGTGGCAGAGCTCCTACGAGCAGTACTTC. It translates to CSVMGWQSSYEQYF.

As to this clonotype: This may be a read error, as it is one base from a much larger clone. Here the CDR3 reads CANSFGAGLPTYEQYF. DNA of the CDR3: TGTGCCAACAGCTTTGGGGCGGGACTGCCAACCTACGAGCAGTACTTC. The gene calls are TRBV7-8 and TRBJ2-7; a possible D gene is TRBD2 (6 bases). The CDR3 loop spans 16 amino acids. Germline CDR1 reads SGHVS; CDR2 reads FQNEAQ.

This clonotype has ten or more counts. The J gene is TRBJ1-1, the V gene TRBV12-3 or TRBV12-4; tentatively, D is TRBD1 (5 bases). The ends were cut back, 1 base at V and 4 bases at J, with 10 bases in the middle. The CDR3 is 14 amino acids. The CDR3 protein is CASSLDTRGTEAFF. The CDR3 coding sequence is TGTGCCAGCAGTTTAGACACGAGGGGCACTGAAGCTTTCTTT.